This TCR beta chain comes out of a study of siplizumab effects on memory and regulatory T cells. Study-wide results and limits: Significant reduction of alloreactive sequences traceable to unstimulated CD4+ memory cells was observed with siplizumab. The diversity of naive T cells seemed greater than that of memory cells, and their alloresponse contribution seemed major. An assignable naive or memory phenotype was lacking in roughly 80-96% of proliferating CD4+ or CD8+ clones.

The CDR3 extends over 15 amino acids. Germline-derived CDR1 and CDR2 are SGDLS and YYNGEE. V was clipped by 3 bases and J by 5 bases; unmatched bases: 8. TCRdb's table, derived via immunoSEQ multiplex PCR, lists solely in-frame clones and lacks some. Among over 85,000 clones listed, over 85% were seen once. Points on this clone: Antigen specificity is unknown.

The sample was CD8+ T cells sorted from blood. This TCR was recovered from a human donor in good health. The V gene is TRBV9, the J gene TRBJ2-4; 7 nucleotides line up with TRBD2. CDR3 protein: CASSEGGRGQNIQYF. CDR3 coding DNA: TGTGCCAGCAGCGAAGGAGGGAGGGGCCAAAACATTCAGTACTTC.